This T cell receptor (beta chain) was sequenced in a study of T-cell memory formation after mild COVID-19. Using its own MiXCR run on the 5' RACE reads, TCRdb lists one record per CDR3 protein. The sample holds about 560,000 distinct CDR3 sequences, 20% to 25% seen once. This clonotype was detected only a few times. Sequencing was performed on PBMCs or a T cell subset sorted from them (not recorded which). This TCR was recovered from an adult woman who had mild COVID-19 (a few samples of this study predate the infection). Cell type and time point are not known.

The CDR3 nucleotides are TGCGCCAGCAGCTTGGTTTCAGGATCCGCTTCCCGTGGCTACACCTTC. Translating gives CASSLVSGSASRGYTF. V is TRBV5-1 and J is TRBJ1-2; D not resolved. V lost 0 bases, J lost 7 bases, and 19 bases lay in between. Germline lookup yields CDR1 SGHRS and CDR2 YFSETQ. The CDR3 totals 16 residues.